This T cell receptor beta chain was identified in a study of read filtering for tumor transcriptome and immune sequencing. Overall study context: Transcriptome libraries were built from DNase-treated RNA.

From approximately 400 ng of RNA, a library with molecular barcoded alpha/delta and beta/gamma adaptors was made. TCRdb re-derived calls from the reads in MiXCR, one entry per CDR3 protein. The sample has approximately 62,000 distinct CDR3 sequences; 15% to 20% are singletons. This CDR3 has 15 residues. With V trimmed by 5 bases and J by 4 bases, 2 bases remained unmatched. Germline CDR1 is SGHTA and CDR2 is FQGNSA. The table lists this clonotype with many counts. Its antigen is undetermined. Study-wide findings and caveats: Roughly 80% of IR-seq clonotypes had one read, totaling approximately 4% of reads; RNA-seq: 74.6% and 44.6%. Sorted CD138-negative bone marrow cells were not purified T cells.

Source material: a population of CD138-negative cells sorted from bone marrow. The chain combines TRBV7-2 with TRBJ2-3, with 14 bases fitting TRBD2. The TCR was taken from a donor aged 40 or older with multiple myeloma. CDR3 nucleotide sequence: TGTGCCAGCAGCACGGGACTAGCGGGGGCAGATACGCAGTATTTT. Its translation is CASSTGLAGADTQYF.